A selection of T cell receptor beta chains follows, all from one sample in a study of OX40 agonist ivuxolimab in advanced cancers. Profiled with immunoSEQ multiplex PCR; TCRdb holds only in-frame clones, not every one. The sample contains fewer than 90,000 clones, around 87% of which appear only once. Sequencing was performed on CD4+ or CD8+ T cells sorted from blood, taken in a trial of the OX40 agonist ivuxolimab. All receptors come from an adult with an advanced solid tumor such as melanoma, head and neck, liver or kidney cancer. Both conserved end residues are trimmed from each CDR3.

v_call cdr3_length cdr3_aa
TRBV7-6 13 ASSLVRGGNYEQY
TRBV19 12 ASSRQGGVEPQH
TRBV7-8 10 ASGRGWNEQF
TRBV5-8 12 ASSYRTATGEQY
TRBV13 11 ASSPDFYNEQF
TRBV10-2 13 ASSVSSGSTDTQY
TRBV19 14 ASSSDSTIINTEAF
TRBV5-1 12 ASSLVEFQETQY
TRBV21-1 13 ASSPRLATQETQY
TRBV28 11 ASSLFWGNEQF